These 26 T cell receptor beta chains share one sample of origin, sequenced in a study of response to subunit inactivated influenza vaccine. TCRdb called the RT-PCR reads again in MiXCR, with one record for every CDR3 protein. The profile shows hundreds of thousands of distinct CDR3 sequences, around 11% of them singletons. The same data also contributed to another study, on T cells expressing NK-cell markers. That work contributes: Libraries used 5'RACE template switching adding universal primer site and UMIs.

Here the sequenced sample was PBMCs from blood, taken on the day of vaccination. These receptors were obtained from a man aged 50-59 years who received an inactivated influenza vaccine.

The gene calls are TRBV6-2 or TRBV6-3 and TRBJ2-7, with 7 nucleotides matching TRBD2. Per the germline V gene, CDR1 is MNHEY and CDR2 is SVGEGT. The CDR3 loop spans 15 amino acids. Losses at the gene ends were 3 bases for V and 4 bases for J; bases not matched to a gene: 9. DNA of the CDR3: TGTGCCAGCAGTTATCGAAGCGGGATTCTATACGAGCAGTACTTC. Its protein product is CASSYRSGILYEQYF.

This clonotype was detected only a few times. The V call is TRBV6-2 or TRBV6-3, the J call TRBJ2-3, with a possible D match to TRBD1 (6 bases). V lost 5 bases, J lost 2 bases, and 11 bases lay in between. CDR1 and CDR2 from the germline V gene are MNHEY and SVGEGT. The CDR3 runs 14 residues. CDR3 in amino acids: CASSGQGPTDTQYF. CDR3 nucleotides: TGTGCCAGCAGTGGTCAGGGGCCCACAGATACGCAGTATTTT.

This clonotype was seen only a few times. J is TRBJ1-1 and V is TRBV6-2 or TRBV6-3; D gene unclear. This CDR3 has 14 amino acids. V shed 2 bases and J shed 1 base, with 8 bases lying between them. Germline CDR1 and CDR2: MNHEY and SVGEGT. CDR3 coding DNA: TGTGCCAGCAGTTACAACGGTCCGAACACTGAAGCTTTCTTT. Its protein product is CASSYNGPNTEAFF.

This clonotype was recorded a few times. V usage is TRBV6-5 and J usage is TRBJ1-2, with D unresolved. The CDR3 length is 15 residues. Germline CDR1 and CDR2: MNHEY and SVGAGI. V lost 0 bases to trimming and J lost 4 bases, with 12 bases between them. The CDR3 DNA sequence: TGTGCCAGCAGTTACTCCCCGGCCGTCCCCTATGGCTACACCTTC. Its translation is CASSYSPAVPYGYTF.

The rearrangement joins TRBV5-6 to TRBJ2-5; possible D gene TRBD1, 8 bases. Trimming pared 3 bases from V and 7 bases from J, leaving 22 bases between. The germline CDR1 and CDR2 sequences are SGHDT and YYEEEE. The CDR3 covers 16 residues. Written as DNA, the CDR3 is TGTGCCAGCAGCTGGGGGGGACAGGCCGTAATGGGGACCCAGTACTTC. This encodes CASSWGGQAVMGTQYF.

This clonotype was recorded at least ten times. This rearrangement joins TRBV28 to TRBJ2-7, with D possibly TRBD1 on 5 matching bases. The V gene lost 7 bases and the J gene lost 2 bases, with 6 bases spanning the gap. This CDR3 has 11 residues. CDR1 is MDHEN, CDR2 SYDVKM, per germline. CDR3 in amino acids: CASKTAYEQYF. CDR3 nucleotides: TGTGCCAGCAAGACAGCCTACGAGCAGTACTTC.

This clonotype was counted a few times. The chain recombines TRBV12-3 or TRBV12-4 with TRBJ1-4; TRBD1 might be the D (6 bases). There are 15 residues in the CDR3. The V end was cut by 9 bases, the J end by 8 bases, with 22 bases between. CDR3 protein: CASRRPQGISEKLFF. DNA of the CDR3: TGTGCCAGTCGGAGACCTCAGGGGATTTCAGAAAAACTGTTTTTT.

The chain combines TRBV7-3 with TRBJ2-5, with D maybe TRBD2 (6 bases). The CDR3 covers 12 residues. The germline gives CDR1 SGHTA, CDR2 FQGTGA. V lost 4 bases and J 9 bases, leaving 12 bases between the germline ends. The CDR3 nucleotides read TGTGCCAGCAGCTGGGGAACTAGCCCCCAGTACTTC. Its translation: CASSWGTSPQYF.

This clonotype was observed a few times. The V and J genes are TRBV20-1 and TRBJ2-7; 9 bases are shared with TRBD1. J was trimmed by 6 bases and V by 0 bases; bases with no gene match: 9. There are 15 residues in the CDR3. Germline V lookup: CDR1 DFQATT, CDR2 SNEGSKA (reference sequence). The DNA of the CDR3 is TGCAGTGCTAGAGACGGGGGACAGGGACCGCGCGAGCAGTACTTC. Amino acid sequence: CSARDGGQGPREQYF.

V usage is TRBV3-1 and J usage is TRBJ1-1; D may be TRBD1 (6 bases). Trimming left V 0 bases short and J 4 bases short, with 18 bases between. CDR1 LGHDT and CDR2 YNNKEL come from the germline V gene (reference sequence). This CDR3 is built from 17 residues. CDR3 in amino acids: CASSQERGGTSVTEAFF. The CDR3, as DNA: TGTGCCAGCAGCCAAGAAAGAGGTGGGACAAGCGTCACTGAAGCTTTCTTT.

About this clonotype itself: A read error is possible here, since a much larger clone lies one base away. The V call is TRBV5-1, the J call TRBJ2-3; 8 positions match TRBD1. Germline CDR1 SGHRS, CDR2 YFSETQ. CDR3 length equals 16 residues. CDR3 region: CAISLQGAASTDTQYF. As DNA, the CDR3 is TGCGCCATCAGCTTGCAGGGGGCGGCTAGTACAGATACGCAGTATTTT.

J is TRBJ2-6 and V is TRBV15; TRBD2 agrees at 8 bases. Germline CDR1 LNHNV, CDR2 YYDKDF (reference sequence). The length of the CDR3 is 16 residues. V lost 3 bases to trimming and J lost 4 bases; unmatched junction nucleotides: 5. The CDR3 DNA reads TGTGCCACCAGCAGCGGGGGGGCGAGAGGGGCCAACGTCCTGACTTTC. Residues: CATSSGGARGANVLTF. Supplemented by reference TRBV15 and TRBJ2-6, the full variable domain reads DAMVIQNPRYQVTQFGKPVTLSCSQTLNHNVMYWYQQKSSQAPKLLFHYYDKDFNNEADTPDNFQSRRPNTSFCFLDIRSPGLGDTAMYLCATSSGGARGANVLTFGAGSRLTVL.

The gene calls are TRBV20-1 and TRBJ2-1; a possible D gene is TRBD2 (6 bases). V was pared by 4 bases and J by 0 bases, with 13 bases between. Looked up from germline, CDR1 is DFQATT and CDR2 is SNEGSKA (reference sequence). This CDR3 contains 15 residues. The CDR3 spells CSANSGGSSYNEQFF. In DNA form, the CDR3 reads TGCAGTGCTAATAGCGGAGGGAGCTCCTACAATGAGCAGTTCTTC.

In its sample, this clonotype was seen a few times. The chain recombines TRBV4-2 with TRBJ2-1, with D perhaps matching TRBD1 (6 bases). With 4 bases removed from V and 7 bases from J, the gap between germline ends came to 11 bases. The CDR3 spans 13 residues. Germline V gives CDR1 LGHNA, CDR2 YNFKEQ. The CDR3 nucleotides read TGTGCCAGCAGCCCAAACAGGGAAAATGAGCAGTTCTTC. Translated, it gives CASSPNRENEQFF.

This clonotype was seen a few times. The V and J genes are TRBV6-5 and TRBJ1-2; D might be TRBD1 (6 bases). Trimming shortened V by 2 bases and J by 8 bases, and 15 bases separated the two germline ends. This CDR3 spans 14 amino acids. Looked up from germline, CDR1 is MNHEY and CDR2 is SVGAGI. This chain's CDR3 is CASSYQGTSLGYTF. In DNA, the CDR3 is TGTGCCAGCAGTTACCAGGGGACATCGCTAGGCTACACCTTC.

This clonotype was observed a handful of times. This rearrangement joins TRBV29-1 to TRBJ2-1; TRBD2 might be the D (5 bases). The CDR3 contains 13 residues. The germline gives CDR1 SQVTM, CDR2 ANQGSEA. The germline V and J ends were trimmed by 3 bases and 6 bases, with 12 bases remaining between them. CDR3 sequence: CSVDSPSRNEQFF. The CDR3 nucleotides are TGCAGCGTTGACTCACCTAGCCGCAATGAGCAGTTCTTC.

CDR3 nucleotide sequence: TGTGCCAGCAGCCCGACGCGTGGGGAAATCTCCTACAATGAGCAGTTCTTC. It specifies CASSPTRGEISYNEQFF. The chain is built from TRBV11-2 and TRBJ2-1; D not resolved. Germline CDR1 is SGHAT and CDR2 is FQNNGV. CDR3 length: 17 residues. Trimming removed 5 bases at V and 0 bases at J, with 17 bases between.

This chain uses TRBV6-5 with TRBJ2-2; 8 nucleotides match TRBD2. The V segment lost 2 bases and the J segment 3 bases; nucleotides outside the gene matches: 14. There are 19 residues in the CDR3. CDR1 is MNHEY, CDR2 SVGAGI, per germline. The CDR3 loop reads CASSYRGLVISADTGELFF. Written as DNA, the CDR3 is TGTGCCAGCAGTTACCGGGGACTAGTAATTTCGGCGGACACCGGGGAGCTGTTTTTT.

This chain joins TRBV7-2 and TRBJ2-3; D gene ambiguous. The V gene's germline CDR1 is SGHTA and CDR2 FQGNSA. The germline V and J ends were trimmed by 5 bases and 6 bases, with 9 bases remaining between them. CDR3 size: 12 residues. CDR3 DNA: TGTGCCAGCAGCCTAAGCATGGATACGCAGTATTTT. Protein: CASSLSMDTQYF.

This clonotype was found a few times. DNA for the CDR3: TGTGCCAGCAGCCCCGGGTTTCAGCCCCAGCATTTT. Encoded protein: CASSPGFQPQHF. The chain has TRBV7-9 and TRBJ1-5; no clear D. Germline loops: CDR1 SEHNR, CDR2 FQNEAQ (reference sequence). There are 12 residues in the CDR3. Trimming stripped 5 bases from V and 6 bases from J, with 8 bases between.

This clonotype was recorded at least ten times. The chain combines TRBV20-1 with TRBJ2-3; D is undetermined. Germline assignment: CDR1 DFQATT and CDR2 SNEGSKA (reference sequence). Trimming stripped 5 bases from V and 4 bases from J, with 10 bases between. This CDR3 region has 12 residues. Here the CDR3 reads CSAQRVADTQYF. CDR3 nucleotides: TGCAGTGCTCAACGGGTCGCAGATACGCAGTATTTT.

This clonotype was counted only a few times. CDR3 in amino acids: CASSQEGGARNEQYF. The CDR3 DNA reads TGCGCCAGCAGCCAAGAAGGGGGGGCCCGGAACGAGCAGTACTTC. The chain links TRBV4-1 to TRBJ2-7; perhaps TRBD2 as D (7 bases). The CDR3 loop spans 15 amino acids. V was shortened by 0 bases and J by 5 bases, with 14 bases between the two germline ends. CDR1 and CDR2 (germline): MGHRA, YSYEKL.

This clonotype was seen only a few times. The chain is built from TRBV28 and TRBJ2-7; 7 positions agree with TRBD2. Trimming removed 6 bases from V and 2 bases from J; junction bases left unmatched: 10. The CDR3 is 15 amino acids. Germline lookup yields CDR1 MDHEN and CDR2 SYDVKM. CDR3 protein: CASRKRGRKPYEQYF. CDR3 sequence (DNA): TGTGCCAGCAGGAAGCGGGGCAGGAAGCCCTACGAGCAGTACTTC.

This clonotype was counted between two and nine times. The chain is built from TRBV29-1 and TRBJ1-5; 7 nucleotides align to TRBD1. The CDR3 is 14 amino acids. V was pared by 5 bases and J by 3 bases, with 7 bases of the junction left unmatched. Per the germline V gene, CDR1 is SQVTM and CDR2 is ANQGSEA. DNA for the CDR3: TGCAGCGTTCGGCAGGGGGGGGCCAATCAGCCCCAGCATTTT. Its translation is CSVRQGGANQPQHF.

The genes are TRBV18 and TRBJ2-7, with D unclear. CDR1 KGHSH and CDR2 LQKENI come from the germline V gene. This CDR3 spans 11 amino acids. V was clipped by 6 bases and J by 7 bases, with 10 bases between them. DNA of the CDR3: TGTGCCAGCTCCCCGGATTGGGAGCAGTACTTC. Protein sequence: CASSPDWEQYF.

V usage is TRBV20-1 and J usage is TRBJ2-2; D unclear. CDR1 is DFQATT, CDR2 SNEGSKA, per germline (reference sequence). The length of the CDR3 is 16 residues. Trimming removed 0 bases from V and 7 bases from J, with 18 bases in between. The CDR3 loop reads CSARDFSGISGGELFF. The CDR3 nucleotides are TGCAGTGCTAGAGATTTCTCGGGCATTTCCGGCGGGGAGCTGTTTTTT.